This T cell receptor (beta chain) comes out of a study of cytomegalovirus exposure and HLA in healthy donors. Study-wide points: Through in vitro validation, three CMV-associated chains were shown to be specific for CMV antigens. In the 130 or so validation repertoires, 94% of cluster scores exceeded 0, per a later analysis. Researchers counted some 150 TCR beta chains as cytomegalovirus-associated.

V was clipped by 4 bases and J by 1 base; unmatched bases: 9. The CDR3 has 16 amino acids. Germline-derived CDR1 and CDR2 are SNHLY and FYNNEI. Generated by immunoSEQ multiplex PCR, the TCRdb table keeps only in-frame clones and is missing some. The sample records 82,000 or so clones, approximately 93% being singletons. As regards this clone: Its specificity is unknown.

The material sequenced was PBMCs. The chain uses TRBV2 and TRBJ1-1; 7 nucleotides match TRBD1. This receptor was taken from a man aged 18 to 30 in good health and CMV-seronegative. This chain's CDR3 is CASSVRGPAGNTEAFF. CDR3 in DNA: TGTGCCAGCAGTGTGAGGGGGCCAGCGGGGAACACTGAAGCTTTCTTT. Complete variable domain (other parts from reference TRBV2 and TRBJ1-1): EPEVTQTPSHQVTQMGQEVILRCVPISNHLYFYWYRQILGQKVEFLVSFYNNEISEKSEIFDDQFSVERPDGSNFTLKIRSTKLEDSAMYFCASSVRGPAGNTEAFFGQGTRLTVV.